This T cell receptor beta chain originates from a study of human T cells and chemical hapten exposure. This clonotype was counted at least ten times. CDR3 length: 13 residues. Germline-derived CDR1 and CDR2 are SGHNT and YYREEE (reference sequence). The V and J ends lost 4 bases and 0 bases respectively, with 6 bases between them. Noted time point: patch test 2, 6 weeks after DPC sensitization. The sample's treatment: therapeutic diphenylcyclopropenone sensitization with weekly scalp DPC. TCRdb called the RACE reads again in MiXCR, with one record for every CDR3 protein. Of around 67,000 distinct CDR3 sequences in the sample, 8.5% are singletons; the top ten hold nearly 3.5%.

Specimen: whole blood, collected in connection with sensitization to the hapten diphenylcyclopropenone (DPC). V gene TRBV5-4 combines with J gene TRBJ2-3; D remains unclear. This clonotype originated in a woman aged 45-59 years with alopecia areata. Some clones in this sample may be carry-over from other donors' samples. The CDR3 bases are TGTGCCAGCAGCCCTTCTAGCACAGATACGCAGTATTTT. Translated, it gives CASSPSSTDTQYF.